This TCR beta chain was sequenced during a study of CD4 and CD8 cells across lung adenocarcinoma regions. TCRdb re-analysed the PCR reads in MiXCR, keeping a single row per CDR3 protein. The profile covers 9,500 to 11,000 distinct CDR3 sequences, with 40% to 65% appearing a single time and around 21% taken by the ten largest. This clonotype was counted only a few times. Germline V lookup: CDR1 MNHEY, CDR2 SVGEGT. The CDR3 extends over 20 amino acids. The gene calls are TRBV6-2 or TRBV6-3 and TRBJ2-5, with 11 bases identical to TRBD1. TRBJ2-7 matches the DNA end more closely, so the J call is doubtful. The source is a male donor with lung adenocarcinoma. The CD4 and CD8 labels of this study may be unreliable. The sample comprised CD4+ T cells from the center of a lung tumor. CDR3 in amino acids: CASSYSPGQGGYLSSYEQYF. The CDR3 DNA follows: TGTGCCAGCAGTTACTCGCCGGGACAGGGGGGGTACCTAAGCTCCTACGAGCAGTACTTC.